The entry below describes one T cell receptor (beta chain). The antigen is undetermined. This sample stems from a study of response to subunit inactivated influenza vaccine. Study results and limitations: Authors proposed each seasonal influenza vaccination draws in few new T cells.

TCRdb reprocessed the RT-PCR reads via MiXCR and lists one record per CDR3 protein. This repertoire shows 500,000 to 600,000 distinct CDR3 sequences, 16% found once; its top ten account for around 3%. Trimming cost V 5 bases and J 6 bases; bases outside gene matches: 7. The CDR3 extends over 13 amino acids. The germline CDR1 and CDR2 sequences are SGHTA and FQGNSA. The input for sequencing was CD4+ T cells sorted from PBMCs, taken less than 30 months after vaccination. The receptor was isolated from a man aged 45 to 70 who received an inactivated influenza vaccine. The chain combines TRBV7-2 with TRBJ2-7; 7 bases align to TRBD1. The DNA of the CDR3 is TGTGCCAGCAGCCAGGGGGTAGTGAGCGAGCAGTACTTC. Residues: CASSQGVVSEQYF. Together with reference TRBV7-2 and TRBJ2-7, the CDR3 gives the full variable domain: GAGVSQSPSNKVTEKGKDVELRCDPISGHTALYWYRQSLGQGLEFLIYFQGNSAPDKSGLPSDRFSAERTGGSVSTLTIQRTQQEDSAVYLCASSQGVVSEQYFGPGTRLTVT.